The 32 T cell receptor beta chains listed next were all sequenced from one sample in a study of T cell responses to AZD1222 COVID-19 vaccine. TCRdb's copy holds only in-frame clones and misses some; the assay was immunoSEQ multiplex PCR. This sample has approximately 25,000 clones; around 92% occur once, and the top ten carry roughly 8.4%. The sequenced sample was peripheral blood, obtained 28 days after the second AZD1222 dose. The receptors here all came from an adult who received the AZD1222 COVID-19 vaccine.

The chain has TRBV10-3 and TRBJ1-5; D is ambiguous. V lost 2 bases, J lost 3 bases, and 11 bases lay in between. The CDR3 spans 15 residues. The germline V gene encodes CDR1 ENHRY and CDR2 SYGVKD. The CDR3 DNA reads TGTGCCATCAGTGAGGGTAAAGCCCACAATCAGCCCCAGCATTTT. This gives the protein CAISEGKAHNQPQHF.

This clone has just one count. The chain links TRBV19 to TRBJ2-7; 10 nucleotides align to TRBD2. Trimming removed 4 bases from V and 5 bases from J; junction bases left unmatched: 8. This CDR3 comprises 15 residues. CDR1 is LNHDA and CDR2 is SQIVND in the germline V gene (reference sequence). The DNA of the CDR3 is TGTGCCAGTAGTAGGCCAGCGGGAGGGCAGGACGAGCAGTACTTC. It yields the protein CASSRPAGGQDEQYF.

The chain links TRBV24-1 to TRBJ1-2; 8 nucleotides line up with TRBD1. The V and J ends lost 4 bases and 4 bases, in that order; junction bases with no gene match: 7. The CDR3 length is 15 residues. CDR1 and CDR2 from the germline V gene are KGHDR and SFDVKD. CDR3 bases: TGTGCCACCAGTGAACCCGGACAGGGTAGCTATGGCTACACCTTC. It translates to CATSEPGQGSYGYTF.

The chain recombines TRBV4-1 with TRBJ2-7, with TRBD2 identical over 14 bases. The CDR3 loop spans 16 amino acids. Germline V gene lookup returns CDR1 MGHRA and CDR2 YSYEKL. Germline trimming cut 4 bases from V and 3 bases from J; bases unmatched to any gene: 5. The DNA for the CDR3 is TGCGCCAGCAGCCCTACCGGGACTAGCGGGGGCTACGAGCAGTACTTC. Translating it yields CASSPTGTSGGYEQYF.

This chain connects TRBV24-1 to TRBJ1-2; TRBD1 matches at 8 bases. The CDR3 is made up of 13 amino acids. The ends lost 9 bases at V and 5 bases at J; junction bases unmatched: 7. Germline V gene sequence: CDR1 KGHDR, CDR2 SFDVKD. CDR3 sequence: CATRDRTGYGYTF. DNA of the CDR3: TGTGCCACCCGGGACAGGACCGGGTATGGCTACACCTTC.

This clone was found once. This chain joins TRBV7-2 and TRBJ1-3; D gene ambiguous. Between the trimmed V and J ends, which lost 1 base and 5 bases, there was a span of 9 bases. In germline, CDR1 is SGHTA, CDR2 FQGNSA. This CDR3 region has 14 residues. CDR3 sequence: CASSLEVERNTIYF. CDR3 DNA: TGTGCCAGCAGCTTAGAGGTTGAGAGAAACACCATATATTTT.

This clone showed up just once. The chain is built from TRBV12-3 or TRBV12-4 and TRBJ1-4; TRBD1 might be the D (6 bases). This CDR3 is built from 12 residues. Trimming removed 6 bases at V and 6 bases at J, with 8 bases between. CDR3 amino acids: CASSWTDEKLFF. DNA for the CDR3: TGTGCCAGCAGCTGGACAGATGAAAAACTGTTTTTT.

The chain couples TRBV6-5 to TRBJ2-6; D not certain. CDR3 size: 16 residues. The ends were cut back, 0 bases at V and 0 bases at J, with 6 bases in the middle. The germline V gene encodes CDR1 MNHEY and CDR2 SVGAGI. The CDR3: CASSYSQPSGANVLTF. For the CDR3, the DNA is TGTGCCAGCAGTTACTCACAGCCCTCTGGGGCCAACGTCCTGACTTTC.

V and J are TRBV15 and TRBJ1-4; D is uncertain. The CDR3 runs to 12 residues. Trimming removed 0 bases at V and 14 bases at J, with 10 bases between. Germline loops: CDR1 LNHNV, CDR2 YYDKDF (reference sequence). This CDR3 is CATSRETAQLFF. The DNA of the CDR3 is TGTGCCACCAGCAGAGAGACCGCGCAGCTGTTTTTT. Full variable domain (missing parts from reference TRBV15 and TRBJ1-4): DAMVIQNPRYQVTQFGKPVTLSCSQTLNHNVMYWYQQKSSQAPKLLFHYYDKDFNNEADTPDNFQSRRPNTSFCFLDIRSPGLGDTAMYLCATSRETAQLFFGSGTQLSVL.

The chain uses TRBV16 and TRBJ2-7, with unresolved D. Trimming cost V 1 base and J 2 bases, with 12 bases left between them. Germline V gene data show CDR1 as KGHSY and CDR2 as FQNENV. The CDR3 runs to 15 residues. The DNA for the CDR3 is TGTGCCAGCAGCCAATGGCCGCCTGGCACCTACGAGCAGTACTTC. It translates to CASSQWPPGTYEQYF.

The CDR3 DNA sequence: TGTGCCACCAGTCCAGCGGAAACTGCCCGAGAGACCCAGTACTTC. Amino acid sequence: CATSPAETARETQYF. This chain links TRBV24-1 with TRBJ2-5, with D maybe TRBD2 (5 bases). CDR1 and CDR2 (germline): KGHDR, SFDVKD. V lost 6 bases to trimming and J lost 4 bases, with 17 bases between them. The CDR3 sequence is 15 residues long.

This clone has just one count. The chain recombines TRBV7-8 with TRBJ2-5; D ambiguous. Germline loops: CDR1 SGHVS, CDR2 FQNEAQ. The CDR3 spans 15 residues. V was clipped by 0 bases and J by 0 bases, with 8 bases between them. The CDR3, as DNA: TGTGCCAGCAGCTTAGCGAACACAAACCAAGAGACCCAGTACTTC. Its protein is CASSLANTNQETQYF.

Written as DNA, the CDR3 is TGTGCCAGCAGCCCACAATGGGGGGGGCCCAATGAGCAGTTCTTC. It codes for CASSPQWGGPNEQFF. The genes are TRBV7-3 and TRBJ2-1, with D maybe TRBD2 (7 bases). This CDR3 comprises 15 residues. Per germline, CDR1 SGHTA and CDR2 FQGTGA. Trimming cost V 5 bases and J 6 bases, with 17 bases left between them.

This clone was seen a few times. This rearrangement joins TRBV9 to TRBJ1-1; D remains unclear. V lost 2 bases and J lost 5, with 10 bases in between. Germline loops: CDR1 SGDLS, CDR2 YYNGEE. The CDR3 has 13 residues. DNA for the CDR3: TGTGCCAGCAGCGTTCCGGGTCTTACTGAAGCTTTCTTT. Protein sequence: CASSVPGLTEAFF.

The chain links TRBV29-1 to TRBJ2-3; tentatively, D is TRBD1 (5 bases). Trimming removed 6 bases at V and 5 bases at J, with 15 bases between. This CDR3 region has 13 residues. Germline V gives CDR1 SQVTM, CDR2 ANQGSEA. The CDR3 DNA sequence: TGCAGCGTGGGCAGGGATAGGGGAGATACGCAGTATTTT. It specifies CSVGRDRGDTQYF.

The chain combines TRBV7-2 with TRBJ1-5; D may be TRBD1 (6 bases). V lost 2 bases and J lost 0, with 11 bases in between. CDR3 length: 16 amino acids. Per the germline V gene, CDR1 is SGHTA and CDR2 is FQGNSA. This CDR3 reads CASSLNPGASNQPQHF. The CDR3 nucleotides are TGTGCCAGCAGCTTAAATCCGGGGGCTAGCAATCAGCCCCAGCATTTT.

V is TRBV7-9 and J is TRBJ1-4; D possibly corresponds to TRBD1 (5 bases). The CDR3 runs to 14 residues. Germline CDR1 reads SEHNR; CDR2 reads FQNEAQ (reference sequence). V was trimmed by 5 bases and J by 6 bases, leaving 13 bases between them. CDR3 coding DNA: TGTGCCAGCAGCCCAGGGTGGGTCGATGAAAAACTGTTTTTT. Amino acid sequence: CASSPGWVDEKLFF.

The gene calls are TRBV4-2 and TRBJ1-1; 10 bases agree with TRBD1. Per germline, CDR1 LGHNA and CDR2 YNFKEQ. V lost 1 base to trimming and J lost 5 bases; unmatched junction nucleotides: 4. This CDR3 is 15 amino acids long. The DNA of the CDR3 is TGTGCCAGCAGCCAAGGGACAGGGGGTTGGACTGAAGCTTTCTTT. This encodes CASSQGTGGWTEAFF.

The rearrangement joins TRBV25-1 to TRBJ1-6; D not certain. This CDR3 is 17 amino acids long. With 1 base removed from V and 0 bases from J, the gap between germline ends came to 10 bases. Germline V CDR1 and CDR2: MGHDK, SYGVNS. CDR3 coding DNA: TGTGCCAGCAGTGAATTGAGGAGGAGCTCCTATAATTCACCCCTCCACTTT. Translated, it gives CASSELRRSSYNSPLHF. The complete variable domain, with remaining parts taken from reference TRBV25-1 and TRBJ1-6, reads EADIYQTPRYLVIGTGKKITLECSQTMGHDKMYWYQQDPGMELHLIHYSYGVNSTEKGDLSSESTVSRIRTEHFPLTLESARPSHTSQYLCASSELRRSSYNSPLHFGNGTRLTVT.

The V and J genes are TRBV24-1 and TRBJ1-6; 9 positions match TRBD1. CDR3 length: 14 residues. Germline V gives CDR1 KGHDR, CDR2 SFDVKD. With 4 bases clipped from V and 10 bases from J, the junction kept 4 bases outside the gene matches. The CDR3 region has the DNA TGTGCCACCAGTGAGGGACAGGGAGGATCACCCCTCCACTTT. It codes for CATSEGQGGSPLHF.

This rearrangement joins TRBV4-3 to TRBJ1-1, with D unclear. Germline-derived CDR1 and CDR2 are LGHNA and YSLEER. The CDR3 sequence is 14 residues long. Deletions cut 1 base from V and 1 base from J, with 7 bases between. The CDR3 loop reads CASSQGRQNTEAFF. Written as DNA, the CDR3 is TGCGCCAGCAGCCAAGGTCGACAGAACACTGAAGCTTTCTTT.

This chain links TRBV10-3 with TRBJ2-1; perhaps TRBD2 as D (6 bases). Germline V gene data show CDR1 as ENHRY and CDR2 as SYGVKD. Trimming left V 4 bases short and J 9 bases short, with 22 bases between. This CDR3 region has 16 residues. CDR3 sequence (DNA): TGTGCCATCAGTGGGCCCCCCTCGTCCGTAGCGGCTGAGCAGTTCTTC. This sequence encodes CAISGPPSSVAAEQFF.

V and J are TRBV15 and TRBJ1-4; D perhaps matches TRBD1 (5 bases). This CDR3 contains 14 residues. Trimming shortened V by 8 bases and J by 4 bases, and 14 bases separated the two germline ends. The germline gives CDR1 LNHNV, CDR2 YYDKDF (reference sequence). CDR3 sequence (DNA): TGTGCCACCGGGACCTTACCCATTAATGAAAAACTGTTTTTT. Its translation: CATGTLPINEKLFF.

The chain recombines TRBV24-1 with TRBJ2-2; 10 bases agree with TRBD1. There are 16 residues in the CDR3. V gave up 4 bases and J gave up 7 bases; unmatched junction bases: 8. Germline CDR1 and CDR2: KGHDR and SFDVKD. The CDR3 DNA is TGTGCCACCAGTGACCAGGGACAGGGGAAAGGCGGGGAGCTGTTTTTT. It encodes CATSDQGQGKGGELFF.

The chain has TRBV3-1 (or the pseudogene TRBV3-2) and TRBJ1-5; D gene ambiguous. V was clipped by 1 base and J by 6 bases, with 13 bases between them. The germline CDR1 and CDR2 sequences are LGHDT and YNNKEL (reference sequence). The CDR3 extends over 15 amino acids. In DNA, the CDR3 is TGTGCCAGCAGCCAAGTTAGCGGGCGAGGTCAGCCCCAGCATTTT. Its translation is CASSQVSGRGQPQHF.

A remark on this clone: Other DNA sequences in the same sample also yield this CDR3. The CDR3 coding sequence is TGTGCCAGCAGCTTAGGACAGGGCGGTCAGCCCCAGCATTTT. Translation: CASSLGQGGQPQHF. V and J are TRBV7-9 and TRBJ1-5; TRBD1 aligns across 7 bases. J was trimmed by 6 bases and V by 1 base; bases with no gene match: 3. The CDR3 runs to 14 residues. Looked up from germline, CDR1 is SEHNR and CDR2 is FQNEAQ (reference sequence).

The V call is TRBV30, the J call TRBJ2-7; the D gene is possibly TRBD2 (7 bases). Germline loops: CDR1 GTSNPN, CDR2 SVGIG (reference sequence). This CDR3 comprises 15 residues. V dropped 1 base and J dropped 0 bases, with 13 bases sitting between them. The CDR3 region has the DNA TGTGCCTGGAGTGAGGGGGGGAGTAGCTCCTACGAGCAGTACTTC. The encoded protein is CAWSEGGSSSYEQYF.

The genes are TRBV10-3 and TRBJ2-3; 9 bases map to TRBD2. Germline lookup yields CDR1 ENHRY and CDR2 SYGVKD. J was trimmed by 2 bases and V by 2 bases; bases with no gene match: 11. This CDR3 is built from 18 residues. For the CDR3, the DNA is TGTGCCATCAGTGAGCCTGCTGGCGGGAGGGTCCCCACAGATACGCAGTATTTT. Protein: CAISEPAGGRVPTDTQYF.

The V call is TRBV10-2, the J call TRBJ1-1; TRBD1 is a possible D gene (6 bases). CDR3 length: 13 amino acids. The germline V gene encodes CDR1 WSHSY and CDR2 SAAADI. Between the trimmed V and J ends, which lost 0 bases and 11 bases, there was a span of 13 bases. CDR3 DNA: TGCGCCAGCAGTGAGTCGGGGGACACCCCCGCTTTCTTT. The encoded protein is CASSESGDTPAFF.

The V and J genes are TRBV27 and TRBJ2-7, with 8 positions matching TRBD1. V lost 4 bases to trimming and J lost 5 bases; unmatched junction nucleotides: 7. Germline V lookup: CDR1 MNHEY, CDR2 SMNVEV (reference sequence). CDR3 length: 14 amino acids. In nucleotides, the CDR3 is TGTGCCAGCAGTTCCCTGGACAGGGCTAACGAGCAGTACTTC. Amino acid sequence: CASSSLDRANEQYF.

The chain combines TRBV19 with TRBJ1-1; 7 positions match TRBD1. The CDR3 totals 14 residues. Per the germline V gene, CDR1 is LNHDA and CDR2 is SQIVND (reference sequence). V lost 6 bases to trimming and J lost 6 bases; unmatched junction nucleotides: 10. CDR3 nucleotides: TGTGCCAGTAGCCCGGGACAGCCTTGGGCTGAAGCTTTCTTT. This sequence encodes CASSPGQPWAEAFF.

The chain has TRBV29-1 and TRBJ1-5; 9 bases are shared with TRBD1. V lost 6 bases, J lost 3 bases, and 6 bases stayed unmatched. Per germline, CDR1 SQVTM and CDR2 ANQGSEA. This CDR3 has 14 amino acids. The CDR3 coding sequence is TGCAGCGTCGGCGGGACAGGGACCAATCAGCCCCAGCATTTT. Its protein product is CSVGGTGTNQPQHF.